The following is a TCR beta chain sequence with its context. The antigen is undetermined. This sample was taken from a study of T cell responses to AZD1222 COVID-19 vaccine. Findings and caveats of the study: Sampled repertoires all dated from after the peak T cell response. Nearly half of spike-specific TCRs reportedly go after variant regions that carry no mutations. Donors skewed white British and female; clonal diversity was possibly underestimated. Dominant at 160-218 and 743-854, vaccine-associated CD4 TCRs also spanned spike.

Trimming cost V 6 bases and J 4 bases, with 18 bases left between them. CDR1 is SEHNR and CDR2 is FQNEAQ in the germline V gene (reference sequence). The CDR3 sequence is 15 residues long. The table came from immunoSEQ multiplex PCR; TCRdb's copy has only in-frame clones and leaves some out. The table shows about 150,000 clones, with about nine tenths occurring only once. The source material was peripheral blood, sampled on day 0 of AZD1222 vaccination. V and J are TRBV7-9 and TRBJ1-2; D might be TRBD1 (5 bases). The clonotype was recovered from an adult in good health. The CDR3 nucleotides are TGTGCCAGCAGGCACCCGGGGCAGGGACTCTATGGCTACACCTTC. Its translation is CASRHPGQGLYGYTF.